A selection of T cell receptor beta chains follows, all from one sample in a study of shared clonotypes between healthy human individuals. TCRdb's copy holds only in-frame clones and misses some; the assay was immunoSEQ multiplex PCR. The sample has under 850,000 clones, approximately 72% seen once. Sequencing used memory CD4+ T cells sorted from blood. Receptors were obtained from a young woman in good health. Both conserved end residues are part of each CDR3. A D gene is named only where the DNA matches it firmly. Only some rows state a clone size, as once, few, many or a class for expanded clones.

j_gene	d_gene	v_gene	abundance	CDR3nt	CDR3aa
TRBJ1-2	-	TRBV4-2	few	TGTGCCAGCAGCCAAGATGCGGGCACACCACTCTATGGCTACACCTTC	CASSQDAGTPLYGYTF
TRBJ1-2	-	TRBV28	few	TGTGCCAGCAGTTTCCCAGGGGTGTATGGCTACACCTTC	CASSFPGVYGYTF
TRBJ1-1	-	TRBV5-1	few	TGCGCCAGCAGCTTAACGGTGAACACTGAAGCTTTCTTT	CASSLTVNTEAFF
TRBJ2-5	TRBD2	TRBV5-1	-	TGCGCCAGCACCCACGCGGGACTAGATAAAGAGACCCAGTACTTC	CASTHAGLDKETQYF
TRBJ2-7	-	TRBV5-1	once	TGCGCCAGCAGCCTGGGGCCGGGGGGGGACAGCTCCTACGAGCAGTACTTC	CASSLGPGGDSSYEQYF
TRBJ2-1	TRBD1	TRBV27	-	TGTGCCAGCCGACCCCGGGACAGGCGAACGGGTGAGCAGTTCTTC	CASRPRDRRTGEQFF
TRBJ2-7	TRBD1	TRBV6-1	-	TGTGCCAGCAGCGTTTACAGGGGGGCTTACGAGCAGTACTTC	CASSVYRGAYEQYF
TRBJ1-1	TRBD1	TRBV28	-	TGTGCCAGCAGCTTAGGGGGCCGAAAAAACACTGAAGCTTTCTTT	CASSLGGRKNTEAFF
TRBJ2-3	-	TRBV5-1	-	TGCGCCAGCAGCTTGAATGCGGGATCCACAGATACGCAGTATTTT	CASSLNAGSTDTQYF
TRBJ2-2	-	TRBV5-1	-	TGCGCCAGCAGCTTGACCGTTGCATTTAGTAGCACCGGGGAGCTGTTTTTT	CASSLTVAFSSTGELFF
TRBJ2-1	-	TRBV7-9	-	TGTGCCAGCAGCCTCCCCACGAATGGATGGCCCCCCTACAATGAGCAGTTCTTC	CASSLPTNGWPPYNEQFF
TRBJ1-1	-	TRBV30	-	TGTGCCGCTAGGCTGGGGGCGGGTACTGAAGCTTTCTTT	CAARLGAGTEAFF
TRBJ2-6	-	TRBV6-4	-	TGTGCCAGCACCAGGGATGGCTCTGGGGCCAACGTCCTGACTTTC	CASTRDGSGANVLTF
TRBJ1-3	-	TRBV7-9	-	TGTGCCAGCATTTCTGGAAACACCATATATTTT	CASISGNTIYF
TRBJ2-5	-	TRBV7-8	-	TGTGCCAGCAGTGCGAAGAGGGTACAAGAGACCCAGTACTTC	CASSAKRVQETQYF
TRBJ2-2	-	TRBV15	few	TGTGCCACCATTCTAGGCAGGAACACCGGGGAGCTGTTTTTT	CATILGRNTGELFF
TRBJ2-7	-	TRBV10-3	-	TGTGCCACCCAAGACCCCCTCTCCTACGAGCAGTACTTC	CATQDPLSYEQYF
TRBJ2-7	-	TRBV16	-	TGTGCCAGCAGCCAATCACGACAGCCCCCCTACGAGCAGTACTTC	CASSQSRQPPYEQYF
TRBJ2-7	-	TRBV5-1	-	TGCGCCAGCAGCTCAACCCTCTACGAGCAGTACTTC	CASSSTLYEQYF
TRBJ1-5	-	TRBV7-9	-	TGTGCCAGCAGCCCGTATGGGGGTCTCGATCAGCCCCAGCATTTT	CASSPYGGLDQPQHF